This TCR beta chain was sequenced during a study of CD8 T cells in Susac syndrome. Points on this clonotype: As yet, its antigen is unknown.

Broader study findings: A relatively small number of individuals underwent TCR sequencing and HLA analysis.

TCR beta sequencing covered blood CD8+ and CD4+ T cells. Negative magnetic isolation gave CD8+ and CD4+ cells; FACS enriched CD8+ TEMRA. Reverse transcription of roughly 0.5 to 1 ug RNA used random hexamers. TCR beta CDR3 was amplified by immunoSEQ multiplex PCR. This amplification extended across 54 Vbeta and 13 Jbeta segments. Each CDR3 protein is one row after TCRdb ran MiXCR on the immunoSEQ multiplex PCR reads. The sample has around 200,000 distinct CDR3 sequences; about 90% are singletons. There are 14 residues in the CDR3. V lost 0 bases to trimming and J lost 4 bases, with 9 bases between them. CDR1 is LGHNA and CDR2 is YSLEER in the germline V gene.

The chain recombines TRBV4-3 with TRBJ2-5; tentative D call: TRBD2 (6 bases). This receptor was taken from a human donor with multiple sclerosis. Sequencing was done on a sample of CD8+ T cells from PBMCs. The CDR3 loop reads CASSQDNGRETQYF. The DNA for the CDR3 is TGCGCCAGCAGCCAAGATAACGGGAGAGAGACCCAGTACTTC.